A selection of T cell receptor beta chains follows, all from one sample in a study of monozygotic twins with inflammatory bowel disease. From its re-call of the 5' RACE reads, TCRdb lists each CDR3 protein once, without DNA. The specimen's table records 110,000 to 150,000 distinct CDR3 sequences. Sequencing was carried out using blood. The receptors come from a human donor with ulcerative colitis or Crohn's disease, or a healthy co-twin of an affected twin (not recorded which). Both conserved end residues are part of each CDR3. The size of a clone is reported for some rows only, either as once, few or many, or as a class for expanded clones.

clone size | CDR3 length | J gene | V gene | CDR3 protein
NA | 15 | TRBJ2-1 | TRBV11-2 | CASSPDAGVYNEQFF
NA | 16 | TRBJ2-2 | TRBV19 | CASSKGQGANTGELFF
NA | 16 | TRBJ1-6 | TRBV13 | CASSWLFLANDSPLHF
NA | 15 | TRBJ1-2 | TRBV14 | CASSQDTGPPYGYTF
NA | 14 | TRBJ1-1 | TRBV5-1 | CASSSRGMNTEAFF
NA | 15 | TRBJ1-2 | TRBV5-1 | CASSLAPALGPGYTF
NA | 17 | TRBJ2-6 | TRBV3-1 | CASSQDPNRAGANVLTF
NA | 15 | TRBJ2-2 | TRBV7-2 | CASSLGRTITGELFF
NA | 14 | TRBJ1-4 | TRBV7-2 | CASSPVLGFEKLFF
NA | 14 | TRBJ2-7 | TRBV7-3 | CASSEKGTEDEQYF
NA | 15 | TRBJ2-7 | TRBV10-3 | CAINLTSGISYEQYF
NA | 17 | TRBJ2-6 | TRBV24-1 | CATSTGTLSSGANVLTF
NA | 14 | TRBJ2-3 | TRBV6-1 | CASGKVAGTDTQYF
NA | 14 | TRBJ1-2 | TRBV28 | CASSLQAGDFGYTF
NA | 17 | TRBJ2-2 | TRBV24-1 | CATSDPGQAVRSGELFF
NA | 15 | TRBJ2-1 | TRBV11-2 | CASSLTSGIYDEQFF
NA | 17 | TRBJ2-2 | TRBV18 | CASSPPAGGPNTGELFF
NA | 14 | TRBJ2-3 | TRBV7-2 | CASSFWTGTDTQYF
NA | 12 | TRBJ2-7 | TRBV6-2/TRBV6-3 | CASSPTAYEQYF
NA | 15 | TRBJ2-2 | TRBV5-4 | CASSDRENYTGELFF
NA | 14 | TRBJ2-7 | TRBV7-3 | CASSLGLGPYEQYF
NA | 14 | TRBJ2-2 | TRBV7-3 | CASSWDGDTGELFF
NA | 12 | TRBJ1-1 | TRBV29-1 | CSVERRGPEAFF
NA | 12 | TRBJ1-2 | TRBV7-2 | CASSLVGSGYTF
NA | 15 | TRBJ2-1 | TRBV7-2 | CASSNQGQGLDEQFF
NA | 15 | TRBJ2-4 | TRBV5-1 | CASSLDPGPKNIQYF
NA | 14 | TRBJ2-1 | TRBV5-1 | CASSLTSGYNEQFF
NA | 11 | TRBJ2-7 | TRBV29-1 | CSVGTTYEQYF
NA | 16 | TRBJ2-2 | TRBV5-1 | CASSPDPGGATGELFF
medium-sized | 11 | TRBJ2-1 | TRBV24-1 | CATGYYNEQFF
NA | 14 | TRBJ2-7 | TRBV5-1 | CASSFRTGREEQYF
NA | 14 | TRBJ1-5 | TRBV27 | CASSSRQGNQPQHF
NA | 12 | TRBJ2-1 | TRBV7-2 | CASSPNAGSQFF
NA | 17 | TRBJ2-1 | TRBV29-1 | CSVGGGGSGSSYNEQFF
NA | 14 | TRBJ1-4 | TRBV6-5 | CASSYGQANEKLFF
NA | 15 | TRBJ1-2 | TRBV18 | CASSPTQTGVYGYTF
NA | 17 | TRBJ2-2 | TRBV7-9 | CASSLALGLILTGELFF
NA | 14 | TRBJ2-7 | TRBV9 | CASSVGGGGYEQYF
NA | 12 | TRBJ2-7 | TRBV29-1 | CSVEGDGYEQYF
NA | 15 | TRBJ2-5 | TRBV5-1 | CASSLRQTLVETQYF
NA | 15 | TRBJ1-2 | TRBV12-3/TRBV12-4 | CASNRQGRVNYGYTF
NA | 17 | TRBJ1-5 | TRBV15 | CATSRDFGGASNQPQHF
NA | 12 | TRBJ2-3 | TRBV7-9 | CASSFKSDTQYF
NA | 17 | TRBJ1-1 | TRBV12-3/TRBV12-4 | CASSLTGPAGARTEAFF
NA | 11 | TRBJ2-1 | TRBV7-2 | CASSSEGEQFF
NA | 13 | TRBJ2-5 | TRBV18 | CASSPVRQETQYF
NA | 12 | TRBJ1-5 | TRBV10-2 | CATKTGRQPQHF